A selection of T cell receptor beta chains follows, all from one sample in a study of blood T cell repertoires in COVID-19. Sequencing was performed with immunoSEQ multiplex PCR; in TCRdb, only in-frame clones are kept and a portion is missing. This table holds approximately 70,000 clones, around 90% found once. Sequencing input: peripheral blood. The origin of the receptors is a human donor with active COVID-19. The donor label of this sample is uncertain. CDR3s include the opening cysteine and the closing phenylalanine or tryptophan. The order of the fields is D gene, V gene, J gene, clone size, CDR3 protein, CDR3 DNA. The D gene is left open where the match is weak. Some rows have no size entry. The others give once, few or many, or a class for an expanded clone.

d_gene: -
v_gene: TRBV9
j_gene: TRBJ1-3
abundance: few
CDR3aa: CASSPGGRGRNTIYF
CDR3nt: TGTGCCAGCTCCCCTGGCGGGAGGGGTCGAAACACCATATATTTT

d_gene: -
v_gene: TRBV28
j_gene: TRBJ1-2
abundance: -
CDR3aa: CASSFQPDRHGYTF
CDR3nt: TGTGCCAGCAGTTTCCAACCCGACAGACATGGCTACACCTTC

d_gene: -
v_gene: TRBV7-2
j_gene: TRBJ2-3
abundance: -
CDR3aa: CASSLPAASTDTQYF
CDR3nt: TGTGCCAGCAGCTTACCAGCGGCAAGCACAGATACGCAGTATTTT

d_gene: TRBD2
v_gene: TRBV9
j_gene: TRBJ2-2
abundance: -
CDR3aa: CASSSWGGLNTGELFF
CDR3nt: TGTGCCAGCAGCTCCTGGGGAGGGTTGAACACCGGGGAGCTGTTTTTT

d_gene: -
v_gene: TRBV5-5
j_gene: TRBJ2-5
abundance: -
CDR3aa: CASSLAGRQETQYF
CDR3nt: TGTGCCAGCAGCTTGGCGGGTAGGCAAGAGACCCAGTACTTC

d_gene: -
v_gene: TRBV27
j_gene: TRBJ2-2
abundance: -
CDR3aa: CASSRRHANTGELFF
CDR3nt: TGTGCCAGCAGTCGGCGGCACGCGAACACCGGGGAGCTGTTTTTT

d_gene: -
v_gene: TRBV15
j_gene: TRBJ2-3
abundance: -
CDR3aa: CATSREHSSPDTQYF
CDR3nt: TGTGCCACCAGCAGAGAACATAGCTCCCCAGATACGCAGTATTTT

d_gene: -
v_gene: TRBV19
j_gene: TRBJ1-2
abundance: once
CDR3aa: CASSMSRLRHGYTF
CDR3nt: TGTGCCAGTAGTATGTCCAGGCTTAGGCATGGCTACACCTTC

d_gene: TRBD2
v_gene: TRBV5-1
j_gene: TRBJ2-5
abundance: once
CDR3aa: CASSSAGTSGRKTQYF
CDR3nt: TGCGCCAGCAGCTCCGCCGGGACTAGCGGGAGAAAGACCCAGTACTTC

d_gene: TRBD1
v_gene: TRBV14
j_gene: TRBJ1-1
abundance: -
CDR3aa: CASSSRQGGNTEAFF
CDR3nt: TGTGCCAGCAGCTCCCGACAGGGTGGGAACACTGAAGCTTTCTTT

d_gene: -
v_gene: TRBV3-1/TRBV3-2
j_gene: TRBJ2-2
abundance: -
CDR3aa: CASSQVRGTGELFF
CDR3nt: TGTGCCAGCAGCCAAGTAAGGGGGACCGGGGAGCTGTTTTTT

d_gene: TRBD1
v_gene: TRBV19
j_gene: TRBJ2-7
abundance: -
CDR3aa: CASRGTGRSYEQYF
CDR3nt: TGTGCCAGTAGGGGGACAGGCCGTTCCTACGAGCAGTACTTC

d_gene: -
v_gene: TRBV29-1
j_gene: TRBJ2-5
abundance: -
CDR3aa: CSVDSLQETQYF
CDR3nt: TGCAGCGTTGACTCCCTACAAGAGACCCAGTACTTC

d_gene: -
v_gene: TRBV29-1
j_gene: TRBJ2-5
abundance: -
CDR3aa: CSVEDRGRATQYF
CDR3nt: TGCAGCGTTGAAGACAGGGGACGCGCGACCCAGTACTTC

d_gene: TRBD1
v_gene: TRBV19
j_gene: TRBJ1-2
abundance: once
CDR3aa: CASTRITGGSDYGYTF
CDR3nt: TGTGCCAGTACCCGGATCACAGGGGGCAGCGACTATGGCTACACCTTC

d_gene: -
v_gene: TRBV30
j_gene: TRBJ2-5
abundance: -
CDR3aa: CAWSSTQETQYF
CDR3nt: TGTGCCTGGAGTTCTACTCAAGAGACCCAGTACTTC

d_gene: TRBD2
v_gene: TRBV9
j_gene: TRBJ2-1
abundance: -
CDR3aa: CASSAERESYNEQFF
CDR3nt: TGTGCCAGCAGCGCCGAGCGGGAGTCATACAATGAGCAGTTCTTC

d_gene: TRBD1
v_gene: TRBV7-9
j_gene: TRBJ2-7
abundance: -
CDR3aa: CASSPGTGLYEQYF
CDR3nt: TGTGCCAGCAGCCCCGGGACAGGCCTTTACGAGCAGTACTTC

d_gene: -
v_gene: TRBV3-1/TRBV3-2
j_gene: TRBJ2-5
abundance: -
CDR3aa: CASSQLTAQETQYF
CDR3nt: TGTGCCAGCAGCCAACTAACAGCTCAAGAGACCCAGTACTTC

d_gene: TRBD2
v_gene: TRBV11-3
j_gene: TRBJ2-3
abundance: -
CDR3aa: CASSEGRDTDTQYF
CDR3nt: TGTGCCAGCAGCGAAGGGAGGGACACAGATACGCAGTATTTT

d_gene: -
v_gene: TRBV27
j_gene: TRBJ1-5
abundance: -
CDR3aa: CASISGVFRNQPQHF
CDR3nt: TGTGCCAGCATATCAGGGGTATTTCGCAATCAGCCCCAGCATTTT

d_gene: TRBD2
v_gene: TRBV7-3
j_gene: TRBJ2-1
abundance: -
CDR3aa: CASSRGLAGYNEQFF
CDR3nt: TGTGCCAGCAGCAGGGGACTAGCGGGGTACAATGAGCAGTTCTTC

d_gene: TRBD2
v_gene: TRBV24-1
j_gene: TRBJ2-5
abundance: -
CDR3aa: CATSDAGLAGGQETQYF
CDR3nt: TGTGCCACCAGTGATGCTGGACTAGCGGGAGGGCAAGAGACCCAGTACTTC

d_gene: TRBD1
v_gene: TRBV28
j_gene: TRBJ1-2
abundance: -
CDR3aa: CASRFPPTGAGYTF
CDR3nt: TGTGCCAGCAGATTTCCGCCGACAGGGGCAGGCTACACCTTC

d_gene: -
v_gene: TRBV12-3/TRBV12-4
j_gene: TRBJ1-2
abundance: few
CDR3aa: CASSPGRGVGYTF
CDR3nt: TGTGCCAGCAGTCCCGGAAGAGGAGTTGGCTACACCTTC

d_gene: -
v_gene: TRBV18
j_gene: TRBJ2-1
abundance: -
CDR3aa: CASSQGGPYNEQFF
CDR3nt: TGTGCCAGCTCCCAGGGGGGCCCCTACAATGAGCAGTTCTTC

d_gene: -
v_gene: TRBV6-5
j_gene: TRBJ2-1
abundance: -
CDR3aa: CASSSIGSNEQFF
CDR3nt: TGTGCCAGCAGTTCAATCGGGAGCAATGAGCAGTTCTTC

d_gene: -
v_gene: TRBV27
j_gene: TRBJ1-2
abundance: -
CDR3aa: CASRMSQFIDYGYTF
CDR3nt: TGTGCCAGCCGCATGTCACAGTTCATTGACTATGGCTACACCTTC

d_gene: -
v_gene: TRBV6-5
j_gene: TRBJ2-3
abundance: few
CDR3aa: CASRMTRPTDTQYF
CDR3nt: TGTGCCAGCAGAATGACTAGGCCCACAGATACGCAGTATTTT

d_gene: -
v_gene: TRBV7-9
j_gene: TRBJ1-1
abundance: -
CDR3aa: CASSSQGLNTEAFF
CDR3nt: TGTGCCAGCAGCTCACAGGGTTTGAACACTGAAGCTTTCTTT

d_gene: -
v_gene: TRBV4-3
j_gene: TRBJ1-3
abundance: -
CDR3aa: CASSQAGGRVSSGNTIYF
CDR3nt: TGCGCCAGCAGCCAAGCGGGAGGCAGGGTGAGCTCTGGAAACACCATATATTTT

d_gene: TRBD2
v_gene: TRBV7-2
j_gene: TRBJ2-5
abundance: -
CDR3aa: CASSLAGTSGRAAETQYF
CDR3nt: TGTGCCAGCAGCTTAGCGGGGACTAGCGGGAGGGCTGCGGAGACCCAGTACTTC

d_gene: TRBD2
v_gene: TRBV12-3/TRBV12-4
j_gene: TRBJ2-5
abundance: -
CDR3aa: CARGTSPLRAQYF
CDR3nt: TGTGCCAGGGGGACTAGCCCGTTGAGGGCCCAGTACTTC

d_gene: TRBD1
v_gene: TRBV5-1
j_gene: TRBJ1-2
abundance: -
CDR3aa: CASTTTGPTDRGYTF
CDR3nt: TGCGCCAGCACTACGACAGGGCCAACGGACCGTGGCTACACCTTC

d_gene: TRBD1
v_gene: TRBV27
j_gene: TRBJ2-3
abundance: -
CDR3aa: CASSRQGTADTQYF
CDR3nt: TGTGCCAGCAGCAGACAGGGGACGGCAGATACGCAGTATTTT

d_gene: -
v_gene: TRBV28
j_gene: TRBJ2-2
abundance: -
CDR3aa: CASNDPVFTGELFF
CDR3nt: TGTGCCAGCAATGATCCAGTTTTCACCGGGGAGCTGTTTTTT

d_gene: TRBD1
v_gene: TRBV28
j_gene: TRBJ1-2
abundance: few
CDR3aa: CASTEGQLYGYTF
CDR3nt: TGTGCCAGCACCGAGGGACAGCTCTATGGCTACACCTTC

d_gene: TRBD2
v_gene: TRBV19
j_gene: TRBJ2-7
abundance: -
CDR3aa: CASSRSLAGGPPSYEQYF
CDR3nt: TGTGCCAGTAGCCGAAGTCTAGCGGGAGGGCCTCCATCCTACGAGCAGTACTTC

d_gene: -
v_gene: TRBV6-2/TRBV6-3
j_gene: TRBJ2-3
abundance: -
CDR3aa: CASSYGSRDTQYF
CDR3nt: TGTGCCAGCAGTTACGGGAGTAGAGATACGCAGTATTTT

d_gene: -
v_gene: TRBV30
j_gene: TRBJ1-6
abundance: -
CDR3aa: CAWGQGGPLHF
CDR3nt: TGTGCCTGGGGCCAGGGCGGACCCCTCCACTTT

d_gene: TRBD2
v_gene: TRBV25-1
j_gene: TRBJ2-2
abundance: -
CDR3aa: CASSLAGTGELFF
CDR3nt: TGTGCCAGCAGTCTAGCGGGGACCGGGGAGCTGTTTTTT

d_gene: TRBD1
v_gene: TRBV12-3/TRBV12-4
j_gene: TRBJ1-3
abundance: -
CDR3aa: CATGQGGNTIYF
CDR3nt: TGTGCGACAGGGCAGGGAGGAAACACCATATATTTT

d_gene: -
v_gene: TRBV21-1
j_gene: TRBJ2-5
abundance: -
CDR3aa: CASSKAAGGTETQYF
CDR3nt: TGTGCCAGCAGCAAAGCTGCAGGGGGGACGGAGACCCAGTACTTC

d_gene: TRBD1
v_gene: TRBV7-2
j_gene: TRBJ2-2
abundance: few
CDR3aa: CASSPRTGVGELFF
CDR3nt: TGTGCCAGCAGCCCCCGGACAGGGGTCGGGGAGCTGTTTTTT

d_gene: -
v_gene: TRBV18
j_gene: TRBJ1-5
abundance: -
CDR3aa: CASSPRWGDGNQPQHF
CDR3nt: TGTGCCAGCTCACCAAGGTGGGGGGACGGCAATCAGCCCCAGCATTTT

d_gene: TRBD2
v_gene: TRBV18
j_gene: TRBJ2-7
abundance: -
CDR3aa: CASSGTSGRASEQYF
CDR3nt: TGTGCCAGCTCAGGGACTAGCGGGAGGGCCTCCGAGCAGTACTTC

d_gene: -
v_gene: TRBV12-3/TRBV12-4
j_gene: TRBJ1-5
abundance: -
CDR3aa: CASSPQGNQPQHF
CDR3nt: TGTGCCAGCAGCCCACAGGGCAATCAGCCCCAGCATTTT

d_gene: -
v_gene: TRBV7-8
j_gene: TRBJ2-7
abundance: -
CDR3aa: CASSLRSYEQYF
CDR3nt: TGTGCCAGCAGTCTTAGAAGTTACGAGCAGTACTTC

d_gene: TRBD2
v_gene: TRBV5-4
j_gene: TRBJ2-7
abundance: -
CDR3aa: CASSSPSGRADEQYF
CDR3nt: TGTGCCAGCAGCTCGCCTAGCGGGAGGGCCGACGAGCAGTACTTC

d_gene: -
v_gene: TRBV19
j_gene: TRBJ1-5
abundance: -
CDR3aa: CASSPGGGSNQPQHF
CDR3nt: TGTGCCAGTAGTCCAGGAGGAGGAAGCAATCAGCCCCAGCATTTT